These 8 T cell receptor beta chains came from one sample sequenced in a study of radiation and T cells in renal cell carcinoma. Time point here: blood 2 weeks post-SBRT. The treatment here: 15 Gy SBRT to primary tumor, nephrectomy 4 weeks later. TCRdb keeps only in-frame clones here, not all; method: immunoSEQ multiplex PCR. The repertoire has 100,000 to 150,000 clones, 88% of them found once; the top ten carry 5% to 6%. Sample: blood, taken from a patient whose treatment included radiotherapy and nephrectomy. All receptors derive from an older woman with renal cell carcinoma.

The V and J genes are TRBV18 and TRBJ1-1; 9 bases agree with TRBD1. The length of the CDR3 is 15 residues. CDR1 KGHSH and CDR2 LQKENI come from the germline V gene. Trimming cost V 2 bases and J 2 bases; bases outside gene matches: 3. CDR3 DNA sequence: TGTGCCAGCTCACCAATACAGGGGGCTAACACTGAAGCTTTCTTT. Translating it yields CASSPIQGANTEAFF.

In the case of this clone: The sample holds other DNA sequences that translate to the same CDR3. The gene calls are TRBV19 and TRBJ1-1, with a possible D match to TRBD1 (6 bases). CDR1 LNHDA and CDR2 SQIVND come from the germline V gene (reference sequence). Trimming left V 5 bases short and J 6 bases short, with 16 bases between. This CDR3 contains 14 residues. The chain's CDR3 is CASSVGTGKPEAFF. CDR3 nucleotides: TGTGCCAGTAGTGTCGGTACAGGGAAACCTGAAGCTTTCTTT. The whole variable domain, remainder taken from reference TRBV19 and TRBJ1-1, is DGGITQSPKYLFRKEGQNVTLSCEQNLNHDAMYWYRQDPGQGLRLIYYSQIVNDFQKGDIAEGYSVSREKKESFPLTVTSAQKNPTAFYLCASSVGTGKPEAFFGQGTRLTVV.

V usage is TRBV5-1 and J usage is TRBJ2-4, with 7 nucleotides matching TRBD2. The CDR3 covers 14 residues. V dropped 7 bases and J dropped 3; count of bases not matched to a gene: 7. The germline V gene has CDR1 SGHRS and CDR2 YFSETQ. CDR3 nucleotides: TGCGCCAGCTCTGAGCGGGGTGGCAAAAACATTCAGTACTTC. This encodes CASSERGGKNIQYF.

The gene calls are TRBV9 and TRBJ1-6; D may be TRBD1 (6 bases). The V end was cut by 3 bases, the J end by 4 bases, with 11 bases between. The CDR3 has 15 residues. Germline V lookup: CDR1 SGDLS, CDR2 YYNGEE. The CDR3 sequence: CASSATGVYNSPLHF. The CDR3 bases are TGTGCCAGCAGCGCGACAGGAGTGTATAATTCACCCCTCCACTTT.

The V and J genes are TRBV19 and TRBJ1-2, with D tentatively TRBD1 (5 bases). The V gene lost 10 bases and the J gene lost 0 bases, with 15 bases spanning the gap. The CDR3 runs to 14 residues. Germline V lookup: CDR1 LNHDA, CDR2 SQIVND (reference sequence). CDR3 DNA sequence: TGTGCCACCCTCGGGGGACTCCCTAACTATGGCTACACCTTC. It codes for CATLGGLPNYGYTF.

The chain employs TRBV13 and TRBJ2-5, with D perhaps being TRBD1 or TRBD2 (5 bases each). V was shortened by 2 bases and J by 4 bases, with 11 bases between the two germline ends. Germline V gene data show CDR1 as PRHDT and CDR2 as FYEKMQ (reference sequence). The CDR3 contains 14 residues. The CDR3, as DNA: TGTGCCAGCAGCTTACTGGGGGTTGGAGAGACCCAGTACTTC. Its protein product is CASSLLGVGETQYF.

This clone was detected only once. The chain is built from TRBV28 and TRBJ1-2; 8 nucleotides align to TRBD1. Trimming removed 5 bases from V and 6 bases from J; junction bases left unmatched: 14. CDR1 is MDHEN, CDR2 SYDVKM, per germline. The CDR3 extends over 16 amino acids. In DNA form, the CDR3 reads TGTGCCAGCAGTCCCGGGACAGGCTTGAATTCGAATGGCTACACCTTC. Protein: CASSPGTGLNSNGYTF.

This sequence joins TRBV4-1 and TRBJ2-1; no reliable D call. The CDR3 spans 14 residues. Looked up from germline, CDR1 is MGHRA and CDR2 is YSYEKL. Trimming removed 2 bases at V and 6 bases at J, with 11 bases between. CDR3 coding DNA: TGCGCCAGCAGCCAAAGGTTCTTAGGCAATGAGCAGTTCTTC. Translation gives CASSQRFLGNEQFF.